A selection of T cell receptor beta chains follows, all from one sample in a study of blood T cell repertoires in COVID-19. Sequencing was performed with immunoSEQ multiplex PCR; in TCRdb, only in-frame clones are kept and a portion is missing. The sample carries 110,000 or so clones, about 90% recorded once. Sequenced sample: peripheral blood. These receptors came from a human donor in a cohort sampled during active COVID-19. Each CDR3 is given with its conserved first and last residue. The D gene is left open where the match is weak.

CDR3 length	V gene	D gene	J gene	CDR3 DNA	CDR3 protein
15	TRBV19	.	TRBJ1-2	TGTGCCAGTAGTACGGGTTCCTGGTTCGGGGTGGGCTACACCTTC	CASSTGSWFGVGYTF
13	TRBV18	.	TRBJ2-7	TGTGCCAGCTCACCACCGACAATCTACGAGCAGTACTTC	CASSPPTIYEQYF
13	TRBV11-2	.	TRBJ2-2	TGTGCCAGCAGCTGGAGCAACACCGGGGAGCTGTTTTTT	CASSWSNTGELFF
15	TRBV4-2	.	TRBJ2-1	TGTGCCAGCAGCCGTGACTGGTCCCGGGACAATGAGCAGTTCTTC	CASSRDWSRDNEQFF
17	TRBV2	TRBD1	TRBJ2-5	TGTGCCAGCAGTGCCCAAACCGGGACAGGGGGCTATGAGACCCAGTACTTC	CASSAQTGTGGYETQYF
13	TRBV7-3	.	TRBJ1-1	TGTGCCAGCAGCTTATCATGGAACACTGAAGCTTTCTTT	CASSLSWNTEAFF
15	TRBV2	TRBD2	TRBJ2-2	TGTGCCAGCAGTGATCAGACGGGGGGGCCCGGGGAGCTGTTTTTT	CASSDQTGGPGELFF
11	TRBV6-5	.	TRBJ2-7	TGTGTCAACCCCCGGGAATACGAGCAGTACTTC	CVNPREYEQYF
15	TRBV6-5	.	TRBJ1-5	TGTGCCAGCAGTTATTTGGCAGGGAAGGATCAGCCCCAGCATTTT	CASSYLAGKDQPQHF
13	TRBV12-3/TRBV12-4	.	TRBJ2-3	TGTGCCAACGGGGACTTTCTTGCGAATACGCAGTATTTT	CANGDFLANTQYF
15	TRBV25-1	TRBD2	TRBJ2-1	TGTGCCAGCAGGCAGACTAGCGGGGGGTACAATGAGCAGTTCTTC	CASRQTSGGYNEQFF
12	TRBV5-1	.	TRBJ2-3	TGCGCCAGCAGCTTAACGGGAGTAGCGCAGTATTTT	CASSLTGVAQYF
15	TRBV7-8	.	TRBJ2-6	TGTGCCAGCAGCTTAGCGAGCTCTGGGGCCAACGTCCTGACTTTC	CASSLASSGANVLTF
11	TRBV20-1	.	TRBJ2-5	TGCAGTGCAGGCCCGGGGGAGACCCAGTACTTC	CSAGPGETQYF
12	TRBV2	.	TRBJ2-2	TGTGCCAGCCGCGGGGACACCGGGGAGCTGTTTTTT	CASRGDTGELFF
14	TRBV19	.	TRBJ1-1	TGTGCCAGTAGCGGACAGTTTTCGGGCACTGAAGCTTTCTTT	CASSGQFSGTEAFF
15	TRBV28	TRBD1	TRBJ1-2	TGTGCCAGCAGTTTAGAGGGACAGGGGAGCTATGGCTACACCTTC	CASSLEGQGSYGYTF
12	TRBV28	.	TRBJ2-3	TGTGCCAGCAGTTTAGTCGTGGATACGCAGTATTTT	CASSLVVDTQYF
15	TRBV11-2	.	TRBJ2-7	TGTGCCAGCAGCTTCGCGCAACAGGCGGCTTACGAGCAGTACTTC	CASSFAQQAAYEQYF
16	TRBV19	.	TRBJ1-1	TGTGCCAGTAGTATCGGTGGGGGGTTGGTAGTCACTGAAGCTTTCTTT	CASSIGGGLVVTEAFF
16	TRBV6-5	TRBD2	TRBJ2-3	TGTGCCAGCAGTTACTTGAGCGGGGGGGGTGCGAGGACGCAGTATTTT	CASSYLSGGGARTQYF
15	TRBV4-1	.	TRBJ1-1	TGCGCCAGCAGCCTCGGCCAGACTACTAACACTGAAGCTTTCTTT	CASSLGQTTNTEAFF
15	TRBV27	TRBD1	TRBJ2-5	TGTGCCAGCAGTGAGGGACAGGGGGTAGGGGAGACCCAGTACTTC	CASSEGQGVGETQYF
18	TRBV7-9	TRBD1	TRBJ1-2	TGTGCCAGCAGCTTAACCGGGCGACCACAGGGGGGAAACTATGGCTACACCTTC	CASSLTGRPQGGNYGYTF
13	TRBV20-1	TRBD2	TRBJ2-7	TGCAGTGCTAGTGCGGGAGGCTTCTACGAGCAGTACTTC	CSASAGGFYEQYF
14	TRBV11-1	TRBD2	TRBJ2-7	TGTGCCAGCAGCAATCTAGCGGGAGACGGCGAGCAGTACTTC	CASSNLAGDGEQYF
12	TRBV2	.	TRBJ2-7	TGTGCCAGCCTACAGGTCTCCTACGAGCAGTACTTC	CASLQVSYEQYF
13	TRBV4-1	.	TRBJ1-2	TGCGCCAGCAGCCAAGCAGGGGACTATGGCTACACCTTC	CASSQAGDYGYTF
14	TRBV24-1	.	TRBJ2-5	TGTGCCACCAGTGATTCTGTGGGAGGAGAGACCCAGTACTTC	CATSDSVGGETQYF
18	TRBV27	TRBD1	TRBJ2-1	TGTGCCAGCAGTTTCAGCCACCTCGGGACAGGTCTGGGGAATGAGCAGTTCTTC	CASSFSHLGTGLGNEQFF